The sequence of this TCR beta chain was determined in a study of blood T cell repertoires in COVID-19. Deletions cut 6 bases from V and 1 base from J, with 9 bases between. Per the germline V gene, CDR1 is MNHEY and CDR2 is SVGAGI. This CDR3 is 14 amino acids long. Some clones are missing from TCRdb's copy, which holds only in-frame ones; the method was immunoSEQ multiplex PCR. The sample yields about 240,000 clones, approximately 86% seen once. The chain combines TRBV6-5 with TRBJ1-4; D is uncertain. The TCR sequence derives from a woman between 40 and 50 years old with acute COVID-19. Specimen: PBMCs or T cells enriched from blood (not recorded which). The DNA of the CDR3 is TGTGCCAGCAGCCTCGGAGAAACTAATGAAAAACTGTTTTTT. Protein sequence: CASSLGETNEKLFF.